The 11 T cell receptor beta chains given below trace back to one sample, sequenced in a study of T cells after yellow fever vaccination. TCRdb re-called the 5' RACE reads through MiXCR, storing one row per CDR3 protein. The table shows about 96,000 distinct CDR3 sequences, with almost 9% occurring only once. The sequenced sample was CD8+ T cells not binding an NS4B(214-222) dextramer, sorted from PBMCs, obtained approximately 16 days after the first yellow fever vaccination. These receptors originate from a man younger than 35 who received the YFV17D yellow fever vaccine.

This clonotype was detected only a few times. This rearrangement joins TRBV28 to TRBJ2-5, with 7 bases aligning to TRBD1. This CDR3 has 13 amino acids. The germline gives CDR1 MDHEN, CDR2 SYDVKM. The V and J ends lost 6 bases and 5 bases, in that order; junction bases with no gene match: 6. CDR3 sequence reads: CASSKQGKETQYF. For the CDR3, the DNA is TGTGCCAGCAGCAAACAGGGGAAGGAGACCCAGTACTTC.

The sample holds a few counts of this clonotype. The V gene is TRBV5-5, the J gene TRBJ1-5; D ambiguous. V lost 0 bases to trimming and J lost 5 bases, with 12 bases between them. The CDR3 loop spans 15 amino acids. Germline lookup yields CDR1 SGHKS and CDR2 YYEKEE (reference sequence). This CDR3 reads CASSLDIIGYQPQHF. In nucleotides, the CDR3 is TGTGCCAGCAGCTTGGACATCATTGGCTATCAGCCCCAGCATTTT.

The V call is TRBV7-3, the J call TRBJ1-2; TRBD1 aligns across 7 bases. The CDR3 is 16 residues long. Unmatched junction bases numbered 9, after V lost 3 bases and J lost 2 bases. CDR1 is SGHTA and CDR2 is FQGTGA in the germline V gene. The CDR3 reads CASSFGGTALNYGYTF. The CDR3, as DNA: TGTGCCAGCAGCTTCGGCGGGACAGCCCTAAACTATGGCTACACCTTC.

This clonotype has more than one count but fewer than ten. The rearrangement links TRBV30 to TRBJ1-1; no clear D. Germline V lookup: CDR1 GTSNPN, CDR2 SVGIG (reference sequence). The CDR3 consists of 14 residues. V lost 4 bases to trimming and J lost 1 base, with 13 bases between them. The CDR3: CAWISRRWNTEAFF. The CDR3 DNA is TGTGCCTGGATCAGTCGAAGATGGAACACTGAAGCTTTCTTT.

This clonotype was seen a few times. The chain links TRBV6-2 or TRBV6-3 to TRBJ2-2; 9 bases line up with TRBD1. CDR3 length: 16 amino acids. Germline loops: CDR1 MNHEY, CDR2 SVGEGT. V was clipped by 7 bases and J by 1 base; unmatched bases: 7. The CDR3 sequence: CASIGTGSVNTGELFF. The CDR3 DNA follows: TGTGCCAGCATCGGGACAGGGTCTGTGAACACCGGGGAGCTGTTTTTT.

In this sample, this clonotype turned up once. The CDR3 bases are TGTGCCAGCGGTTCACCCCTTTCGGACCCCACAGATACGCAGTATTTT. Translation: CASGSPLSDPTDTQYF. The rearrangement joins TRBV27 to TRBJ2-3; D is ambiguous. The CDR3 is made up of 16 amino acids. The V gene lost 8 bases and the J gene lost 2 bases, with 20 bases spanning the gap. Per germline, CDR1 MNHEY and CDR2 SMNVEV (reference sequence).

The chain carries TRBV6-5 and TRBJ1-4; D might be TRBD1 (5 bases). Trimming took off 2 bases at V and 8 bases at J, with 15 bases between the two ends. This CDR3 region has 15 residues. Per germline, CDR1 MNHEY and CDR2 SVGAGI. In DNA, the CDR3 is TGTGCCAGCAGTTACCATCGGTCCAGGGTAGAAAAACTGTTTTTT. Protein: CASSYHRSRVEKLFF.

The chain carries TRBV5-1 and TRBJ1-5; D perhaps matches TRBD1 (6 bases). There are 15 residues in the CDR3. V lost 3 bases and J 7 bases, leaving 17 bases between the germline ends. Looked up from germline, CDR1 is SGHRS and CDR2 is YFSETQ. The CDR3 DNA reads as TGCGCCAGCAGCTCCCCTCTACAGGGCGGGCAGCCCCAGCATTTT. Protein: CASSSPLQGGQPQHF.

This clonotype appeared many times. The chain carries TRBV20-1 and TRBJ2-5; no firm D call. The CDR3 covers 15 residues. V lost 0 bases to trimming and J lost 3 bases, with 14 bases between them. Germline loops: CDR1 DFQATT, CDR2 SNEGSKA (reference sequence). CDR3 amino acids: CSARDLRQAEETQYF. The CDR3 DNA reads TGCAGTGCTAGAGATCTGAGGCAGGCCGAAGAGACCCAGTACTTC.

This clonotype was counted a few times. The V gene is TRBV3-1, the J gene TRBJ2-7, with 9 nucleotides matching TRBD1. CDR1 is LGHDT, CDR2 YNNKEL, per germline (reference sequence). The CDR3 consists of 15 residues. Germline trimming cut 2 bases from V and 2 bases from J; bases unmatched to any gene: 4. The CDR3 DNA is TGTGCCAGCAGCCAACGGACAGGGGAGCCCTACGAGCAGTACGTC. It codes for CASSQRTGEPYEQYV.

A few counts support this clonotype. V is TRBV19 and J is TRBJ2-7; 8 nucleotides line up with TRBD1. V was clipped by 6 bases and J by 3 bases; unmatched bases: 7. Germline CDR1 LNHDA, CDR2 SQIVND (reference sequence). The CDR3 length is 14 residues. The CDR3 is CASRKGQDYYEQYF. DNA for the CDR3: TGTGCCAGTAGGAAGGGACAGGATTACTACGAGCAGTACTTC.